Each of the 31 T cell receptor beta chains below was sequenced from the same sample in a study of blood T cell repertoires in COVID-19. The table came from immunoSEQ multiplex PCR; TCRdb's copy has only in-frame clones and leaves some out. This table holds 200,000 or so clones, roughly 80% found once. Material for sequencing was peripheral blood. All receptors come from a woman of 80 years or more with COVID-19, enrolled during active disease.

The chain has TRBV5-1 and TRBJ2-7; a possible D gene is TRBD1 (6 bases). CDR1 and CDR2 (germline): SGHRS, YFSETQ. The CDR3 is 14 residues long. Trimming left V 1 base short and J 7 bases short, with 15 bases between. The CDR3 reads CASSLYTGWEEQYF. In DNA, the CDR3 is TGCGCCAGCAGCTTGTATACAGGGTGGGAAGAGCAGTACTTC. The full variable domain, completed using reference TRBV5-1 and TRBJ2-7, is KAGVTQTPRYLIKTRGQQVTLSCSPISGHRSVSWYQQTPGQGLQFLFEYFSETQRNKGNFPGRFSGRQFSNSRSEMNVSTLELGDSALYLCASSLYTGWEEQYFGPGTRLTVT.

J is TRBJ1-4 and V is TRBV21-1; the D segment call TRBD1 is taken from the table without a DNA check. TRBV21-1 is shown as a pseudogene. This CDR3 is built from 14 residues. The CDR3 here is CASSIGTGNEKLFF. The CDR3 DNA is TGTGCCAGCAGCATCGGGACAGGGAATGAAAAACTGTTTTTT.

The chain recombines TRBV5-8 with TRBJ2-7; 9 positions agree with TRBD1. The CDR3 loop spans 13 amino acids. After removal of 6 bases from V and 4 bases from J, the junction contained 5 bases not matched to a gene. Germline V gene lookup returns CDR1 SGHTS and CDR2 YDEGEE. The CDR3 nucleotides are TGTGCCAGCACCCGGGACAGGGTGTACGAGCAGTACTTC. As protein: CASTRDRVYEQYF.

A few counts support this clone. The chain links TRBV18 to TRBJ1-4; D not certain. Trimming took off 6 bases at V and 3 bases at J, with 14 bases between the two ends. Looked up from germline, CDR1 is KGHSH and CDR2 is LQKENI. This CDR3 contains 15 residues. The CDR3 here is CASSVEGRPNEKLFF. Here the CDR3 DNA reads TGTGCCAGCTCGGTTGAGGGCAGGCCTAATGAAAAACTGTTTTTT.

The chain carries TRBV6-2 or TRBV6-3 and TRBJ2-3; D is unresolved. V was cut by 2 bases and J by 7 bases, with 7 bases left in between. This CDR3 comprises 12 residues. CDR1 and CDR2 from the germline V gene are MNHEY and SVGEGT. The CDR3 sequence is CASSYVDHTQYF. CDR3 coding DNA: TGTGCCAGCAGTTACGTAGATCATACGCAGTATTTT.

This chain links TRBV10-1 with TRBJ1-5, with D maybe TRBD1 (6 bases). This CDR3 spans 17 amino acids. V lost 7 bases and J 1 base, leaving 20 bases between the germline ends. The germline V gene has CDR1 WNHNN and CDR2 SYGVQD (reference sequence). CDR3 amino acids: CASMKGQGRASNQPQHF. The CDR3 DNA reads TGCGCCAGCATGAAGGGGCAGGGGAGAGCGAGCAATCAGCCCCAGCATTTT.

This sequence joins TRBV4-1 and TRBJ2-7; the match to TRBD1 covers 11 bases. CDR3 length: 16 amino acids. Germline V lookup: CDR1 MGHRA, CDR2 YSYEKL. The ends lost 4 bases at V and 5 bases at J; junction bases unmatched: 10. The CDR3 loop is CASSPVFGTGGHEQYF. CDR3 sequence (DNA): TGCGCCAGCAGCCCGGTTTTCGGGACAGGGGGACACGAGCAGTACTTC.

The V call is TRBV9, the J call TRBJ1-4; TRBD1 matches 7 bases. The germline V gene has CDR1 SGDLS and CDR2 YYNGEE. This CDR3 region has 15 residues. With 4 bases clipped from V and 7 bases from J, the junction kept 10 bases outside the gene matches. CDR3: CASSTKQGLGEKLFF. CDR3 nucleotide sequence: TGTGCCAGCAGCACCAAACAGGGGTTAGGTGAAAAACTGTTTTTT.

CDR3 sequence: CASSIPGGMNTEAFF. For the CDR3, the DNA is TGTGCCAGTAGTATCCCGGGGGGGATGAACACTGAAGCTTTCTTT. V and J are TRBV19 and TRBJ1-1, with D possibly TRBD1 on 5 matching bases. CDR1 is LNHDA and CDR2 is SQIVND in the germline V gene (reference sequence). The CDR3 consists of 15 residues. V was pared by 3 bases and J by 0 bases, with 11 bases between.

J is TRBJ2-1 and V is TRBV5-4, with D unresolved. CDR1 and CDR2 from the germline V gene are SGHNT and YYREEE (reference sequence). The V end lost 4 bases, the J end lost 0 bases, and 8 bases lay between the germline ends. This CDR3 spans 14 amino acids. CDR3 bases: TGTGCCAGCAGCCCGTCCAGCTCCTACAATGAGCAGTTCTTC. As protein: CASSPSSSYNEQFF.

The V call is TRBV19, the J call TRBJ2-7; 11 bases align to TRBD2. CDR1 and CDR2 from the germline V gene are LNHDA and SQIVND (reference sequence). Trimming removed 5 bases from V and 1 base from J; junction bases left unmatched: 19. The CDR3 contains 20 residues. The CDR3, as DNA: TGTGCCAGTAGTCCCTCCATAGTAGCCGGGACTAGCGGCAATTCCTACGAGCAGTACTTC. This codes for CASSPSIVAGTSGNSYEQYF.

CDR3 in amino acids: CASSQDWGTGYGNTIYF. As DNA, the CDR3 is TGTGCCAGCAGCCAAGATTGGGGGACAGGGTATGGAAACACCATATATTTT. The chain carries TRBV3-1 (or the pseudogene TRBV3-2) and TRBJ1-3, with 9 bases identical to TRBD1. This CDR3 spans 17 amino acids. Germline values: CDR1 LGHDT, CDR2 YNNKEL (reference sequence). Trimming at V came to 0 bases and at J to 3 bases, leaving 6 bases not matched to a gene.

The chain is built from TRBV6-2 or TRBV6-3 and TRBJ2-7; TRBD1 agrees at 10 bases. The CDR3 is 15 amino acids. The V gene's germline CDR1 is MNHEY and CDR2 SVGEGT. Losses at the gene ends were 5 bases for V and 7 bases for J; bases not matched to a gene: 11. This CDR3 is CASSNPGQGTGEQYF. CDR3 DNA sequence: TGTGCCAGCAGTAACCCGGGACAGGGGACGGGGGAGCAGTACTTC.

The chain couples TRBV13 to TRBJ1-1; 7 bases align to TRBD1. J lost 0 bases, V lost 1 base, and 5 bases had no gene match. Germline V CDR1 and CDR2: PRHDT, FYEKMQ (reference sequence). CDR3 length: 16 amino acids. The CDR3 nucleotides are TGTGCCAGCAGCTTAGAGGGGGGACAGATGAACACTGAAGCTTTCTTT. Translated, it gives CASSLEGGQMNTEAFF. The whole variable domain, remainder taken from reference TRBV13 and TRBJ1-1, is AAGVIQSPRHLIKEKRETATLKCYPIPRHDTVYWYQQGPGQDPQFLISFYEKMQSDKGSIPDRFSAQQFSDYHSELNMSSLELGDSALYFCASSLEGGQMNTEAFFGQGTRLTVV.

The rearrangement uses TRBV6-5 and TRBJ1-1; TRBD1 is a possible D gene (5 bases). CDR3 size: 14 residues. Germline assignment: CDR1 MNHEY and CDR2 SVGAGI. Trimming cost V 0 bases and J 4 bases, with 9 bases left between them. CDR3 coding DNA: TGTGCCAGCAGTTACTCACGGGGGGTCACTGAAGCTTTCTTT. It yields the protein CASSYSRGVTEAFF.

This chain connects TRBV6-5 to TRBJ2-7; 9 bases align to TRBD2. CDR3 size: 15 residues. CDR1 MNHEY and CDR2 SVGAGI come from the germline V gene. J lost 2 bases, V lost 6 bases, and 8 bases had no gene match. CDR3 loop: CASSSDQRGAYEQYF. As DNA, the CDR3 is TGTGCCAGCAGCTCCGACCAGCGGGGGGCCTACGAGCAGTACTTC.

A single count supports this clone. The rearrangement uses TRBV2 and TRBJ2-7, with 7 bases fitting TRBD2. This CDR3 contains 13 residues. Germline CDR1 reads SNHLY; CDR2 reads FYNNEI. V dropped 8 bases and J dropped 6; count of bases not matched to a gene: 10. This CDR3 is CASRPSGTGEQYF. The CDR3 nucleotides are TGTGCCAGCCGTCCTAGCGGTACGGGCGAGCAGTACTTC. Supplemented by reference TRBV2 and TRBJ2-7, the full variable domain reads EPEVTQTPSHQVTQMGQEVILRCVPISNHLYFYWYRQILGQKVEFLVSFYNNEISEKSEIFDDQFSVERPDGSNFTLKIRSTKLEDSAMYFCASRPSGTGEQYFGPGTRLTVT.

V is TRBV6-2 or TRBV6-3 and J is TRBJ1-5, with D unresolved. Trimming took 6 bases from V and 2 from J, leaving 11 bases between them. From germline, CDR1 is MNHEY and CDR2 SVGEGT. The CDR3 runs to 14 residues. CDR3 in amino acids: CASSRVRGNQPQHF. The CDR3 coding sequence is TGTGCCAGCAGCCGGGTGAGGGGCAATCAGCCCCAGCATTTT.

The J gene is TRBJ2-3, the V gene TRBV2; 9 positions match TRBD2. The length of the CDR3 is 13 residues. J gave up 4 bases and V 7 bases, and 3 bases lay outside the gene matches. The germline CDR1 and CDR2 sequences are SNHLY and FYNNEI. Written as DNA, the CDR3 is TGTGCCAGCAATATAGCGGGGGCAGATACGCAGTATTTT. Its protein is CASNIAGADTQYF. The full variable domain, with the rest looked up from reference TRBV2 and TRBJ2-3, is EPEVTQTPSHQVTQMGQEVILRCVPISNHLYFYWYRQILGQKVEFLVSFYNNEISEKSEIFDDQFSVERPDGSNFTLKIRSTKLEDSAMYFCASNIAGADTQYFGPGTRLTVL.

This clone appeared a few times. Other DNA sequences of this sample code for an identical CDR3. V is TRBV4-1 and J is TRBJ1-5; no clear D gene. This CDR3 spans 15 amino acids. The germline CDR1 and CDR2 sequences are MGHRA and YSYEKL. V lost 0 bases and J 7 bases, leaving 13 bases between the germline ends. CDR3 region: CASSQDGDSRQPQHF. CDR3 DNA: TGCGCCAGCAGCCAAGACGGCGATTCCAGGCAGCCCCAGCATTTT.

The rearrangement links TRBV10-1 to TRBJ1-4; possibly TRBD1 for D (5 bases). Germline V lookup: CDR1 WNHNN, CDR2 SYGVQD (reference sequence). The CDR3 has 13 amino acids. V was shortened by 8 bases and J by 4 bases, with 11 bases between the two germline ends. This CDR3 is CASGRGGNEKLFF. The CDR3 DNA reads TGCGCCAGCGGGCGGGGGGGTAATGAAAAACTGTTTTTT.

The rearrangement uses TRBV9 and TRBJ1-2; D remains ambiguous. The CDR3 loop spans 13 amino acids. The germline V gene has CDR1 SGDLS and CDR2 YYNGEE. V was trimmed by 5 bases and J by 0 bases, leaving 8 bases between them. The CDR3 here is CASRGGPNYGYTF. The CDR3 coding sequence is TGTGCCAGCAGGGGTGGGCCTAACTATGGCTACACCTTC.

V and J are TRBV20-1 and TRBJ2-5, with TRBD1 matching over 8 bases. Germline V CDR1 and CDR2: DFQATT, SNEGSKA (reference sequence). V was pared by 3 bases and J by 1 base, with 4 bases of the junction left unmatched. The length of the CDR3 is 14 residues. The CDR3 protein is CSASRQGIQETQYF. The CDR3 DNA sequence: TGCAGTGCTAGTCGACAGGGGATCCAAGAGACCCAGTACTTC.

J is TRBJ1-1 and V is TRBV5-5; 9 nucleotides match TRBD1. Germline lookup yields CDR1 SGHKS and CDR2 YYEKEE (reference sequence). The ends lost 5 bases at V and 11 bases at J; junction bases unmatched: 16. The CDR3 loop spans 15 amino acids. The CDR3 nucleotides read TGTGCCAGCAGTTCCGACCTAGGACAGGGGCTGTGGGCTTTCTTT. Amino acids: CASSSDLGQGLWAFF.

The genes are TRBV6-6 and TRBJ2-2, with 7 bases lining up with TRBD1. The germline V gene encodes CDR1 MNHNY and CDR2 SVGAGI (reference sequence). V lost 9 bases to trimming and J lost 8 bases; unmatched junction nucleotides: 9. The CDR3 totals 13 residues. In nucleotides, the CDR3 is TGTGCCAGGAACTACAGGGGTGGAGGGGAGCTGTTTTTT. This codes for CARNYRGGGELFF.

CDR3 residues: CASSPRQGKQETQYF. CDR3 bases: TGTGCCAGCAGTCCCCGACAGGGTAAACAAGAGACCCAGTACTTC. This chain links TRBV27 with TRBJ2-5; 7 positions match TRBD1. The CDR3 covers 15 residues. The J segment lost 2 bases and the V segment lost 5 bases, leaving 8 bases of the junction unmatched. Germline V lookup: CDR1 MNHEY, CDR2 SMNVEV (reference sequence).

This chain links TRBV28 with TRBJ1-6; D call uncertain. Germline V CDR1 and CDR2: MDHEN, SYDVKM. This CDR3 comprises 14 residues. V was trimmed by 6 bases and J by 3 bases, leaving 9 bases between them. CDR3 protein: CASRETRYNSPLHF. CDR3 in DNA: TGTGCCAGCAGGGAGACTCGCTATAATTCACCCCTCCACTTT. Full variable domain (rest looked up from reference TRBV28 and TRBJ1-6): DVKVTQSSRYLVKRTGEKVFLECVQDMDHENMFWYRQDPGLGLRLIYFSYDVKMKEKGDIPEGYSVSREKKERFSLILESASTNQTSMYLCASRETRYNSPLHFGNGTRLTVT.

The CDR3 nucleotides read TGCAGTGCTAGTGCCAACCGGGACAGGGGAGTCTATGAGCAGTTCTTC. This gives the protein CSASANRDRGVYEQFF. This rearrangement joins TRBV20-1 to TRBJ2-1; 10 nucleotides match TRBD1. The junction had 13 bases not matched to a gene; V was cut back by 3 bases and J by 8 bases. CDR1 is DFQATT, CDR2 SNEGSKA, per germline (reference sequence). This CDR3 contains 16 residues.

This clone came up a few times. The J gene is TRBJ1-1, the V gene TRBV29-1; tentative D call: TRBD1 (5 bases). The CDR3 covers 14 residues. Germline V gives CDR1 SQVTM, CDR2 ANQGSEA. Trimming took 6 bases from V and 4 from J, leaving 18 bases between them. The CDR3 loop is CSVAWGRVGTEAFF. The CDR3 DNA reads TGCAGCGTCGCCTGGGGGAGGGTGGGCACTGAAGCTTTCTTT.

The genes are TRBV7-9 and TRBJ1-4, with a weak D call TRBD1 (5 bases). V lost 3 bases, J lost 3 bases, and 11 bases lay in between. Germline assignment: CDR1 SEHNR and CDR2 FQNEAQ (reference sequence). The CDR3 spans 15 residues. The CDR3, as DNA: TGTGCCAGCAGCTTTACAGGAGCCCCTAATGAAAAACTGTTTTTT. Its translation: CASSFTGAPNEKLFF.

The rearrangement uses TRBV28 and TRBJ1-6; TRBD1 matches 7 bases. After removal of 4 bases from V and 7 bases from J, the junction contained 4 bases not matched to a gene. The germline V gene encodes CDR1 MDHEN and CDR2 SYDVKM. The CDR3 sequence is 14 residues long. In DNA, the CDR3 is TGTGCCAGCAGTTCCCGACAGGGAAATTCACCCCTCCACTTT. As protein: CASSSRQGNSPLHF.